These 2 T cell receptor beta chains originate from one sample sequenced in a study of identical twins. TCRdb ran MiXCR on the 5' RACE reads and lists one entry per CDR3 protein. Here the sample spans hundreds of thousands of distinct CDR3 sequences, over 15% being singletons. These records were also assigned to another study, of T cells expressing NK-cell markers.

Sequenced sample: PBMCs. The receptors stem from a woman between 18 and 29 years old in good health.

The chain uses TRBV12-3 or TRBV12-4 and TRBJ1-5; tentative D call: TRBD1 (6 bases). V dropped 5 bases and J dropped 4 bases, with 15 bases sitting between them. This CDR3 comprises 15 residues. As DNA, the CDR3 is TGTGCCAGCAGTCTCACACAGGGAAGGAATCAGCCCCAGCATTTT. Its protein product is CASSLTQGRNQPQHF.

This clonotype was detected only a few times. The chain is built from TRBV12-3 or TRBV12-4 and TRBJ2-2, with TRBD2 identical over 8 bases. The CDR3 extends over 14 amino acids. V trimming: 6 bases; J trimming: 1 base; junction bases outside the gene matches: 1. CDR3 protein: CASRSGGNTGELFF. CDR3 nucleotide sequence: TGTGCCAGCAGGAGCGGGGGGAACACCGGGGAGCTGTTTTTT.